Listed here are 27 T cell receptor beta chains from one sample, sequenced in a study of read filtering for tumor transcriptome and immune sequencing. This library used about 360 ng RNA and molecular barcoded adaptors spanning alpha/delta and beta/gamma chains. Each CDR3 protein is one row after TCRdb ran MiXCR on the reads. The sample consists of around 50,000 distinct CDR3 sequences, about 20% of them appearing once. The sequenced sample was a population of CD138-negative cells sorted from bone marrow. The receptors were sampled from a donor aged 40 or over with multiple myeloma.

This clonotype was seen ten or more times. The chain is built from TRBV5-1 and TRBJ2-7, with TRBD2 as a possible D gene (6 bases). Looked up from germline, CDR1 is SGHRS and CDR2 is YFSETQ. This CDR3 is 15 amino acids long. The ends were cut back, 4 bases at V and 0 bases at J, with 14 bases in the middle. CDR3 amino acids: CASSGDGGASYEQYF. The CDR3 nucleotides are TGCGCCAGCAGCGGGGATGGCGGGGCCTCCTACGAGCAGTACTTC.

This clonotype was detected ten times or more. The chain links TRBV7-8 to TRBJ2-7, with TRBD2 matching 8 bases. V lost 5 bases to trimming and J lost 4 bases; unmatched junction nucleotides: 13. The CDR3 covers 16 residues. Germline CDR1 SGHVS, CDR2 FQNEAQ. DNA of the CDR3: TGTGCCAGCAGCCGGGGGGGGCAGGGAGAAGGATACGAGCAGTACTTC. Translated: CASSRGGQGEGYEQYF.

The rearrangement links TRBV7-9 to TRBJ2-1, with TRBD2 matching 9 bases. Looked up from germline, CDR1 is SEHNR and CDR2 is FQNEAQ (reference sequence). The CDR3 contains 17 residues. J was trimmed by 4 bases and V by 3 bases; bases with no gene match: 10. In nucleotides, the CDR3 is TGTGCCAGCAGCTTGATCCGGAGCGGGGGGCTTTACAATGAGCAGTTCTTC. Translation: CASSLIRSGGLYNEQFF.

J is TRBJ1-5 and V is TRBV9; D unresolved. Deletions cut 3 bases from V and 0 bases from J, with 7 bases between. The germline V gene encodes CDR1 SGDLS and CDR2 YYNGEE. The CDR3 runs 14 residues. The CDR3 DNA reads TGTGCCAGCAGCGGGTACGCTAGCAATCAGCCCCAGCATTTT. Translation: CASSGYASNQPQHF. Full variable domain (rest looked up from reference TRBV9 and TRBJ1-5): DSGVTQTPKHLITATGQRVTLRCSPRSGDLSVYWYQQSLDQGLQFLIQYYNGEERAKGNILERFSAQQFPDLHSELNLSSLELGDSALYFCASSGYASNQPQHFGDGTRLSIL.

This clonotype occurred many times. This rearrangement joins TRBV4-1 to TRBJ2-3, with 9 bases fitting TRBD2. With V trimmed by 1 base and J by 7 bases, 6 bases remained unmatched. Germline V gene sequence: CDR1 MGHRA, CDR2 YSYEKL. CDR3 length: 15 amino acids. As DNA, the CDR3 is TGCGCCAGCAGCCAAGCTAGCGGGACCCCCTATACGCAGTATTTT. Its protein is CASSQASGTPYTQYF.

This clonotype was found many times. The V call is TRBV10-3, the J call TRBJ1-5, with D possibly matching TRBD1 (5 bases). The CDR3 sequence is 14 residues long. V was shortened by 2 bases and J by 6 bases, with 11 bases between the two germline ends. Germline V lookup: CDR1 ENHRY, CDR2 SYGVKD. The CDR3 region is CAISERWGSQPQHF. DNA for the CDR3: TGTGCCATCAGTGAGAGATGGGGGAGTCAGCCCCAGCATTTT.

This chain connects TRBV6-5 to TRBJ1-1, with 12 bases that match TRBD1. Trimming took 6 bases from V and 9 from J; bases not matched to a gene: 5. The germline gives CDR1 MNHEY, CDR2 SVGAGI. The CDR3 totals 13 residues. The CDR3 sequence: CASRLGQGAQAFF. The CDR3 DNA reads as TGTGCCAGCAGATTGGGACAGGGGGCTCAAGCTTTCTTT.

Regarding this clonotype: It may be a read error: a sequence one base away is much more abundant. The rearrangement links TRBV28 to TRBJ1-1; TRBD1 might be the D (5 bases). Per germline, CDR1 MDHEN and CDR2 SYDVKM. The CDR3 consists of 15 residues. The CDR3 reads CASSSGGGGSAEALF. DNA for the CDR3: TGTGCCAGCAGTTCCGGGGGTGGGGGTAGCGCTGAAGCTCTCTTT.

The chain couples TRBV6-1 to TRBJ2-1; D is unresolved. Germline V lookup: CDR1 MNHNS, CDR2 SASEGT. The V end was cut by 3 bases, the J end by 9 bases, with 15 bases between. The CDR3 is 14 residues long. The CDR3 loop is CASSDMTDRSEQFF. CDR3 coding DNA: TGTGCCAGCAGTGATATGACGGATCGTAGTGAGCAGTTCTTC.

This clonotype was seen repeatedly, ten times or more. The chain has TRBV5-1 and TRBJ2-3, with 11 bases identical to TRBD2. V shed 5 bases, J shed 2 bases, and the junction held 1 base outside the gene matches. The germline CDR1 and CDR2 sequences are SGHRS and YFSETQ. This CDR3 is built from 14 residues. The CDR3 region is CASRLAGATDTQYF. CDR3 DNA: TGCGCCAGCAGACTAGCGGGAGCCACAGATACGCAGTATTTT.

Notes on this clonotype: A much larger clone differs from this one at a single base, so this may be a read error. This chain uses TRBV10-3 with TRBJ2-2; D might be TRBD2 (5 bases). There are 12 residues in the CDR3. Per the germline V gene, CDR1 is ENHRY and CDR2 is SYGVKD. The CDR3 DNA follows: TGTGCCATCAGTGGGGGAACCGGGGAGCTGTCTTTT. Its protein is CAISGGTGELSF.

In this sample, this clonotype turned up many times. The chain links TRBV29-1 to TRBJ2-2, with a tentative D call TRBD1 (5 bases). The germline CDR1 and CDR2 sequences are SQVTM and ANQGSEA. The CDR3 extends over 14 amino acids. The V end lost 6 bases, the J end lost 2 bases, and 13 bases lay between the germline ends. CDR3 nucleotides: TGCAGCGTGGATAATCAGGGTAACACCGGGGAGCTGTTTTTT. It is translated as CSVDNQGNTGELFF.

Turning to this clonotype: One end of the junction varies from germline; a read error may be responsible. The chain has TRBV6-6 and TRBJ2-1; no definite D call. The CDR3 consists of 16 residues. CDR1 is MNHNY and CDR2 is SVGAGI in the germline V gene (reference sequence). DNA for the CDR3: TGTGCCAGCAGCTACTCAGACCACCGCTCCTACAATGAGCAGTTCTTC. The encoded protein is CASSYSDHRSYNEQFF.

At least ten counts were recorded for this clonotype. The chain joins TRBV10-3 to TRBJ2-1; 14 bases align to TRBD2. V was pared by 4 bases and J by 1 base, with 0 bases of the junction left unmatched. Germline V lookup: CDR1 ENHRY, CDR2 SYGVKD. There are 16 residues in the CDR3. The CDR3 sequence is CAISGTSGGSYNEQFF. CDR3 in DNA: TGTGCCATCAGTGGGACTAGCGGGGGGTCCTACAATGAGCAGTTCTTC.

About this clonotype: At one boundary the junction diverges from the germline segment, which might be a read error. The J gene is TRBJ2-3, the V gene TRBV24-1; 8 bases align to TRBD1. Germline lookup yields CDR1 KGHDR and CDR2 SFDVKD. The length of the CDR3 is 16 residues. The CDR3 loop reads CATCDAGGEGTDTRYF. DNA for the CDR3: TGTGCCACCTGTGATGCAGGGGGCGAAGGCACAGATACGCGGTATTTT.

CDR3: CATSSRTRGSTDTQYF. CDR3 DNA: TGTGCCACCAGCTCCCGGACTCGCGGTAGCACAGATACGCAGTATTTT. V is TRBV15 and J is TRBJ2-3; D possibly corresponds to TRBD2 (5 bases). The V and J ends lost 5 bases and 0 bases respectively, with 15 bases between them. Germline loops: CDR1 LNHNV, CDR2 YYDKDF (reference sequence). The CDR3 covers 16 residues.

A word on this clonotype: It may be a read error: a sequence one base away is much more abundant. The CDR3 loop is CASRTGTGLDTGAFF. The CDR3 DNA reads TGTGCCAGCAGGACCGGGACAGGGTTGGACACTGGAGCTTTCTTT. V is TRBV12-3 or TRBV12-4 and J is TRBJ1-1; 9 bases are shared with TRBD1. The CDR3 is 15 residues long.

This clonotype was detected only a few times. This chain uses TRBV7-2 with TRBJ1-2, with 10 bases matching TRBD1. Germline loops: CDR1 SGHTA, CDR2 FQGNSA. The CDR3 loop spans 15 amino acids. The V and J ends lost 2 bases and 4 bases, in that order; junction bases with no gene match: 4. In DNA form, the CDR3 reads TGTGCCAGCAGCTTATCGACAGGGGGCGCCTATGGCTACACCTTC. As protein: CASSLSTGGAYGYTF.

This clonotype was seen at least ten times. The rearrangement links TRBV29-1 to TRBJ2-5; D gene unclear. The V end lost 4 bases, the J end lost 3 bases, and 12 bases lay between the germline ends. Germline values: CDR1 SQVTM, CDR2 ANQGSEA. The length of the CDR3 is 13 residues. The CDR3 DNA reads TGCAGCGTTGCGCCTTCCCGAGAAGAGACCCAGTACTTC. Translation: CSVAPSREETQYF. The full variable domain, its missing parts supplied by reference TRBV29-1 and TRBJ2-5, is SAVISQKPSRDICQRGTSLTIQCQVDSQVTMMFWYRQQPGQSLTLIATANQGSEATYESGFVIDKFPISRPNLTFSTLTVSNMSPEDSSIYLCSVAPSREETQYFGPGTRLLVL.

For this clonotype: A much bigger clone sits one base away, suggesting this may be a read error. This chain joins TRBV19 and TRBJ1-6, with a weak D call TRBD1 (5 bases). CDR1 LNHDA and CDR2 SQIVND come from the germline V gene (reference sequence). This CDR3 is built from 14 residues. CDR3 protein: CASSPGTANSPPHF. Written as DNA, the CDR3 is TGTGCCAGTAGTCCCGGGACCGCCAATTCACCCCCCCACTTT.

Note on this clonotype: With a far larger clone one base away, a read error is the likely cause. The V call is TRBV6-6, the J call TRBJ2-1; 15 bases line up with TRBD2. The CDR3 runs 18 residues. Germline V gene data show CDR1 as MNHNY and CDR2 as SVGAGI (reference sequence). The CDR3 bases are TGTGCCAGCACCGGGACTAGCGGGGGGAAGAGCTCCTACGATGAGCAGTTCTTC. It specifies CASTGTSGGKSSYDEQFF.

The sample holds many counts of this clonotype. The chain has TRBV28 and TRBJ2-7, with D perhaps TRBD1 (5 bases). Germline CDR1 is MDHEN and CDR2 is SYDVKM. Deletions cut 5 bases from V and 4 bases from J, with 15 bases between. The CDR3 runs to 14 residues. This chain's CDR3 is CASSPPGRGYEQYF. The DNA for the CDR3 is TGTGCCAGCAGTCCCCCAGGGCGCGGATACGAGCAGTACTTC. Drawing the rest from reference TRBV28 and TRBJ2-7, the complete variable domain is DVKVTQSSRYLVKRTGEKVFLECVQDMDHENMFWYRQDPGLGLRLIYFSYDVKMKEKGDIPEGYSVSREKKERFSLILESASTNQTSMYLCASSPPGRGYEQYFGPGTRLTVT.

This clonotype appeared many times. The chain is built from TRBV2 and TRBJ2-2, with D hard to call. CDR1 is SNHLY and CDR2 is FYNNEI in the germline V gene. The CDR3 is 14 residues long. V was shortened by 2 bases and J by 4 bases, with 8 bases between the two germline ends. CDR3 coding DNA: TGTGCCAGCAGTGAAAGGGTTACCACCGGGGAGCTGTTTTTT. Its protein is CASSERVTTGELFF.

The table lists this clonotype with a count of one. Here the CDR3 DNA reads TGCGCCAGCAGCTTGGCTCGTGGAAGGGGCTTACCCTATGGCTACACCTTC. Encoded protein: CASSLARGRGLPYGYTF. This rearrangement joins TRBV5-1 to TRBJ1-2; D might be TRBD1 (5 bases). The CDR3 spans 17 residues. Germline V gene data show CDR1 as SGHRS and CDR2 as YFSETQ. V lost 0 bases, J lost 4 bases, and 19 bases lay in between.

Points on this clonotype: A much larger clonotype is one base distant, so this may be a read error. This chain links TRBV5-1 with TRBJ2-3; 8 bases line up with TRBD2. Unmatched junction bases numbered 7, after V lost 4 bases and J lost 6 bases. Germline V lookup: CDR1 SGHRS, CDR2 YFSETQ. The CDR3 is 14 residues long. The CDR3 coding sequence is TGCGCCAGCAGCCCCGGGACTAGAGGGGATACGCAGTATTTT. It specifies CASSPGTRGDTQYF.

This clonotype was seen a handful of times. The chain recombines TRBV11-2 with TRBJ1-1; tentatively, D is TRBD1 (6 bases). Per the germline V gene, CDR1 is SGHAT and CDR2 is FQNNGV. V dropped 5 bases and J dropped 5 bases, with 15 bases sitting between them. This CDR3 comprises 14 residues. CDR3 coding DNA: TGTGCCAGCAGCGGGACCACAGGGAAGACTGAAGCTTTCTTT. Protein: CASSGTTGKTEAFF.

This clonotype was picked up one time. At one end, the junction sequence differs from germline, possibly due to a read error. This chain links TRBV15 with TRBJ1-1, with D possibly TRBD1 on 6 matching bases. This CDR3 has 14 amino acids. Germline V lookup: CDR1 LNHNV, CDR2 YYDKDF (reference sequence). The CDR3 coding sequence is TGTGTCACCAGCAGGTCTAGGGGGGGCACTGGAGCTTTCTTT. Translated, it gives CVTSRSRGGTGAFF.